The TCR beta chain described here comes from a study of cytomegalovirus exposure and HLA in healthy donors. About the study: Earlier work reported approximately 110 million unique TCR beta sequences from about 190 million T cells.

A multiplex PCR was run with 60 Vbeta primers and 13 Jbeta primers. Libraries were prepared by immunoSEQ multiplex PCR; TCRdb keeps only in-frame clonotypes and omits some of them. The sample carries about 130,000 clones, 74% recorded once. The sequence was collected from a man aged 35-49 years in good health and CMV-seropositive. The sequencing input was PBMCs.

CDR3 protein: CASSSPGSAYEQYF. For the CDR3, the DNA is TGTGCCAGCAGCTCCCCGGGTAGCGCTTACGAGCAGTACTTC. The V call is TRBV28, the J call TRBJ2-7, with D possibly matching TRBD2 (5 bases). The CDR3 runs 14 residues. Germline CDR1 and CDR2: MDHEN and SYDVKM. V was cut by 6 bases and J by 4 bases, with 16 bases left in between.